The clone carrying this T cell receptor (beta chain) has a handful of counts. The antigen remains unidentified. The whole isolated RNA underwent reverse transcription, so sequencing captured expressed TCRB transcripts. Here immunoSEQ multiplex PCR was the method, and the copy in TCRdb shows in-frame clones only, minus some. The data hold some 640,000 clones, with more than 13% observed a single time. The data were obtained in a study of beta chain features in type 1 diabetes. Whole-study results and caveats: Type 1 diabetes patients had TCRB CDR3s that were shorter (moderately but significantly so) in all four CD4+ subsets.

Germline CDR1 SEHNR, CDR2 FQNEAQ (reference sequence). Trimming took off 1 base at V and 1 base at J, with 12 bases between the two ends. This CDR3 is 16 amino acids long. The receptor comes from a man aged 18 to 35 with type 1 diabetes. The rearrangement joins TRBV7-9 to TRBJ2-3, with D maybe TRBD1 (5 bases). The specimen was naive CD4+ T cells from blood. The CDR3 loop reads CASSLDRGARTDTQYF. DNA for the CDR3: TGTGCCAGCAGCTTAGATCGTGGGGCACGCACAGATACGCAGTATTTT.